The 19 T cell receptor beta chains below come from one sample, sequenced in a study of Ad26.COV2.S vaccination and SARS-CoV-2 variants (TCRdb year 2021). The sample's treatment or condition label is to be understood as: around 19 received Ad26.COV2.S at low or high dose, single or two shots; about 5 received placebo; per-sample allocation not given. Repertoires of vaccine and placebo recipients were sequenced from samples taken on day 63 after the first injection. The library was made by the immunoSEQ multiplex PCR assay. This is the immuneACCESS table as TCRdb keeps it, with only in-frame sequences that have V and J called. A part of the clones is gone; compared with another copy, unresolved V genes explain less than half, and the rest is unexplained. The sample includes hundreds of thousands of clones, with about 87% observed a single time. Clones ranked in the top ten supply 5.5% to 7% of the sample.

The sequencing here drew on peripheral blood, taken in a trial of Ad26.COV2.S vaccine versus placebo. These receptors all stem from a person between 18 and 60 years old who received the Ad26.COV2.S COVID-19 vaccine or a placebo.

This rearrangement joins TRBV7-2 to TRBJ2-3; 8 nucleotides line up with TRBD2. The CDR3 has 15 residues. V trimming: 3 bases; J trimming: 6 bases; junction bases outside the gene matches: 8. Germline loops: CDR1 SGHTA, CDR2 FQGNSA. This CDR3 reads CASSLVAGMKDTQYF. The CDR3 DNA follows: TGTGCCAGCAGCTTGGTAGCGGGGATGAAGGATACGCAGTATTTT.

CDR3 protein: CASSRGINIQYF. The CDR3 DNA reads TGTGCCAGCAGCCGAGGCATAAACATTCAGTACTTC. The chain employs TRBV3-1 (or the pseudogene TRBV3-2) and TRBJ2-4; D gene uncertain. This CDR3 contains 12 residues. Germline assignment: CDR1 LGHDT and CDR2 YNNKEL (reference sequence). Trimming removed 4 bases at V and 6 bases at J, with 7 bases between.

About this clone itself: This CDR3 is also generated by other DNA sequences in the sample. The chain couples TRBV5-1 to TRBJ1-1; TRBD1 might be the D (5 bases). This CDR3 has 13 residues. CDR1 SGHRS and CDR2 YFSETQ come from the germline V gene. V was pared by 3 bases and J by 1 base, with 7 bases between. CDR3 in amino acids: CASSWGQNTEAFF. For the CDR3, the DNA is TGCGCCAGCAGCTGGGGCCAGAACACTGAAGCTTTCTTT.

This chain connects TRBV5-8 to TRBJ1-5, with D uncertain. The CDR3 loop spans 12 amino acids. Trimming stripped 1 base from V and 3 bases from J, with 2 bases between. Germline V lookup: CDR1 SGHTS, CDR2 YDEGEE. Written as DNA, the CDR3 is TGTGCCAGCAGCTTGTACAATCAGCCCCAGCATTTT. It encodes CASSLYNQPQHF.

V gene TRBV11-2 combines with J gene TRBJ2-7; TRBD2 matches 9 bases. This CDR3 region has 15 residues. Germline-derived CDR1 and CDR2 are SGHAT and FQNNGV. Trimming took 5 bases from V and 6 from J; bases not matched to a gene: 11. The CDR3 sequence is CASSPRLAEGVEQYF. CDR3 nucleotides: TGTGCCAGCAGCCCCAGACTAGCGGAGGGGGTCGAGCAGTACTTC.

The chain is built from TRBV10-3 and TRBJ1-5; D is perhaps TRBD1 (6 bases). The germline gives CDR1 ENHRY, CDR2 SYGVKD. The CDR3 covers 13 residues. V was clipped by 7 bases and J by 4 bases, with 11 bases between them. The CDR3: CAIKEGVNQPQHF. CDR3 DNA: TGTGCCATCAAGGAGGGGGTTAATCAGCCCCAGCATTTT.

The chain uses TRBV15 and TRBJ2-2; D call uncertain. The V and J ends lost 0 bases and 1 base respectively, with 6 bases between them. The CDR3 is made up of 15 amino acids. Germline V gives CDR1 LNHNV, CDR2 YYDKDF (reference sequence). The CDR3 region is CATSRDSLNTGELFF. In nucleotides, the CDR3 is TGTGCCACCAGCAGAGACTCCCTGAACACCGGGGAGCTGTTTTTT. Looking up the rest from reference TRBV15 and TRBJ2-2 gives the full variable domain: DAMVIQNPRYQVTQFGKPVTLSCSQTLNHNVMYWYQQKSSQAPKLLFHYYDKDFNNEADTPDNFQSRRPNTSFCFLDIRSPGLGDTAMYLCATSRDSLNTGELFFGEGSRLTVL.

The CDR3 spells CASSLFSGGAVSETQYF. CDR3 coding DNA: TGTGCCAGCAGCTTGTTTTCCGGGGGGGCCGTTAGTGAGACCCAGTACTTC. J is TRBJ2-5 and V is TRBV13; the match to TRBD2 covers 8 bases. This CDR3 is 17 amino acids long. Trimming at V came to 3 bases and at J to 5 bases, leaving 14 bases not matched to a gene. CDR1 and CDR2 (germline): PRHDT, FYEKMQ (reference sequence). The variable domain in full, with the rest retrieved from reference TRBV13 and TRBJ2-5, is AAGVIQSPRHLIKEKRETATLKCYPIPRHDTVYWYQQGPGQDPQFLISFYEKMQSDKGSIPDRFSAQQFSDYHSELNMSSLELGDSALYFCASSLFSGGAVSETQYFGPGTRLLVL.

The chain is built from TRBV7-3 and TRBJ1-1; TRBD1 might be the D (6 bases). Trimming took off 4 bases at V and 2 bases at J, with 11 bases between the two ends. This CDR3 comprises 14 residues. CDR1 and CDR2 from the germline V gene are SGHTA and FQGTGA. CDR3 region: CASSSGQRNTEAFF. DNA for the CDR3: TGTGCCAGCAGCTCCGGACAGCGAAACACTGAAGCTTTCTTT.

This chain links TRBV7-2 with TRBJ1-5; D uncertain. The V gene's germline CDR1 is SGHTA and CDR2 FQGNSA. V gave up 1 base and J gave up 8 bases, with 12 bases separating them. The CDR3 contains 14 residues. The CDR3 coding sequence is TGTGCCAGCAGCTTAGATGGGGAGTTCAAGCCCCAGCATTTT. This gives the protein CASSLDGEFKPQHF.

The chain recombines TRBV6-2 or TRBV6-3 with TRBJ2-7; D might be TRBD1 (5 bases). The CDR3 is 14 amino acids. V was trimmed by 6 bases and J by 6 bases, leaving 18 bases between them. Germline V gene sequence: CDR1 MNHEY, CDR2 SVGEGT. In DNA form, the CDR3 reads TGTGCCAGCAGCCCCCCCCTAGACAGTGCCGAGCAGTACTTC. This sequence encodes CASSPPLDSAEQYF.

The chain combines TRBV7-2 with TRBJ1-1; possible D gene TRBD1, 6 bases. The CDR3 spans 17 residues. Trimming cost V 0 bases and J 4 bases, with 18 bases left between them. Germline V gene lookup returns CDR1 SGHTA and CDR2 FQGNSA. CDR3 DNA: TGTGCCAGCAGCTTAGCCGTCGGGCTCGTAGGGGGCACTGAAGCTTTCTTT. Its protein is CASSLAVGLVGGTEAFF.

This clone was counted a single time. DNA of the CDR3: TGTGCCTGGAGTGTGACAGGGTTAAACTCTAATGAGCAGTTCTTC. The encoded protein is CAWSVTGLNSNEQFF. The J gene is TRBJ2-1, the V gene TRBV30, with 7 bases identical to TRBD1. Losses at the gene ends were 0 bases for V and 7 bases for J; bases not matched to a gene: 9. CDR3 length: 15 residues. Germline V gives CDR1 GTSNPN, CDR2 SVGIG (reference sequence).

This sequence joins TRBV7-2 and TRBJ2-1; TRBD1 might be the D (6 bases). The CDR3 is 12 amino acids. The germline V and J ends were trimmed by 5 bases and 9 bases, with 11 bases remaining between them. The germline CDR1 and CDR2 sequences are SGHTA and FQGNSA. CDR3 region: CASSGGFGEQFF. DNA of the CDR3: TGTGCCAGCAGCGGGGGCTTTGGTGAGCAGTTCTTC.

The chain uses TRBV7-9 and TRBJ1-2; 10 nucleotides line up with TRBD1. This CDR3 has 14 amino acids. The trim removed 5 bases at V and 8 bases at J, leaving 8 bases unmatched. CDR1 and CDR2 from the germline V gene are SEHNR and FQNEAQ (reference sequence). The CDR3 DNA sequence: TGTGCCAGCAGCACTGGGACAGGGGTTGTGGGCTACACCTTC. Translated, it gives CASSTGTGVVGYTF.

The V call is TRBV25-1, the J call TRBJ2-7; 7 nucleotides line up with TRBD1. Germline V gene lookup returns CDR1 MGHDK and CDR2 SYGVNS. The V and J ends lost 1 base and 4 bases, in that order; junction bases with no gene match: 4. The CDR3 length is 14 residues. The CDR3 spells CASSEFSGGYEQYF. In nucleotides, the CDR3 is TGTGCCAGCAGTGAATTTTCAGGGGGTTACGAGCAGTACTTC.

The CDR3 region has the DNA TGCGCCAGCAGCTTAACCGGGACAGACTCCTACGAGCAGTACTTC. This translates into CASSLTGTDSYEQYF. This chain links TRBV5-1 with TRBJ2-7; 7 bases align to TRBD1. The J segment lost 0 bases and the V segment lost 2 bases, leaving 5 bases of the junction unmatched. This CDR3 spans 15 amino acids. Germline loops: CDR1 SGHRS, CDR2 YFSETQ.

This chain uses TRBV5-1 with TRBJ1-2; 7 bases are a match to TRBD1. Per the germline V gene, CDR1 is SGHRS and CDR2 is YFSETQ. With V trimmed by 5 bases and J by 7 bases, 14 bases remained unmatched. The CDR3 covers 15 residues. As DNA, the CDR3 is TGCGCCAGCAGTCAACAAGGGGGCGCGGGTGTTGGCTACACCTTC. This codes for CASSQQGGAGVGYTF.

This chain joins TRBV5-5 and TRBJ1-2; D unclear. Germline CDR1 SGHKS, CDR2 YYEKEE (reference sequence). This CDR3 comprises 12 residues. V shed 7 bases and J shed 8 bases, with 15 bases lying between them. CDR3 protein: CASAGRALGYTF. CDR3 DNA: TGTGCCAGCGCCGGTCGCGCCCTCGGCTACACCTTC.